This T cell receptor (beta chain) is from a study of identical twins. Findings and caveats of the study: Memory repertoires showed no such pattern, whereas abundant cord blood beta clonotypes carried fewer insertions.

The cDNA had a unique molecular identifier and a template-switch universal primer site. TCRdb re-derived calls from the 5' RACE reads in MiXCR, one entry per CDR3 protein. The sample lists about 920,000 distinct CDR3 sequences, 10% to 15% occurring once. The CDR3 sequence is 15 residues long. Trimming shortened V by 5 bases and J by 1 base, and 13 bases separated the two germline ends. Germline loops: CDR1 SGHAT, CDR2 FQNNGV. This clonotype was counted between two and nine times. Its antigen is undetermined. These same records also appear under a second study, on yellow fever vaccine responses in identical twins.

The clonotype comes from a woman younger than 35 in good health. The rearrangement links TRBV11-2 to TRBJ2-3; no firm D call. Input material: PBMCs. The CDR3 sequence is CASSHKLERTDTQYF. In DNA, the CDR3 is TGTGCCAGCAGCCATAAGTTAGAGCGCACAGATACGCAGTATTTT.